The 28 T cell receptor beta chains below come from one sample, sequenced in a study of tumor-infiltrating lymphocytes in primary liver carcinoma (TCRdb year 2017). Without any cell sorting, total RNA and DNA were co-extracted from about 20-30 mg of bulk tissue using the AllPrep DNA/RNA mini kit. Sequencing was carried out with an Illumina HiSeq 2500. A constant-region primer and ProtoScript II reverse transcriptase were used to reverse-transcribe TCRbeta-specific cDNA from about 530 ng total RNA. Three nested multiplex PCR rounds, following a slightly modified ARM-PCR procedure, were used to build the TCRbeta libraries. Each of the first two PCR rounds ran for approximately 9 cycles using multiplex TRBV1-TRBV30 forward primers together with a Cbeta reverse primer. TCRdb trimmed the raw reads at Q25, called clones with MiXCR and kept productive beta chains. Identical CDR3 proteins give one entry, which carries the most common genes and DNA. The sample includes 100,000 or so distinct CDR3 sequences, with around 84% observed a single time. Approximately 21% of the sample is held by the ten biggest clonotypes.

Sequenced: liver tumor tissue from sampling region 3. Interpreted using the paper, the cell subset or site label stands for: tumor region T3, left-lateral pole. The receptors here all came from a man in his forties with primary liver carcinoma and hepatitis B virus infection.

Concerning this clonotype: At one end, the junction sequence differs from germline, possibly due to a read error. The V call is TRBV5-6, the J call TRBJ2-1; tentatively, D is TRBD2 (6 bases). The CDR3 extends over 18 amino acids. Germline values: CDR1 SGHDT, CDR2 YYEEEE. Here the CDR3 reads CASSSPLSGSSSHNEQFF. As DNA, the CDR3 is TGTGCCAGCAGCTCCCCACTTAGCGGTTCAAGCTCCCACAATGAGCAGTTCTTC.

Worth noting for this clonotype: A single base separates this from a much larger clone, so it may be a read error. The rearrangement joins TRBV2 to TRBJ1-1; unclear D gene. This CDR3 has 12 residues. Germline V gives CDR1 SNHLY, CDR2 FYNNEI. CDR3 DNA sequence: TGTGCCACCAGTAACCAGTACACTGAAGCTTTCTTT. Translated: CATSNQYTEAFF.

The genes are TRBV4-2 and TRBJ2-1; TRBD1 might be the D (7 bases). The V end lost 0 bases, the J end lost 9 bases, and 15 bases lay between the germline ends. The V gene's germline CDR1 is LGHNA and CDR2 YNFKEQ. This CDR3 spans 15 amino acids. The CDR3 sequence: CASSQDFRQGLEQFF. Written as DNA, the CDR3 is TGTGCCAGCAGCCAAGATTTCAGACAGGGACTTGAGCAGTTCTTC.

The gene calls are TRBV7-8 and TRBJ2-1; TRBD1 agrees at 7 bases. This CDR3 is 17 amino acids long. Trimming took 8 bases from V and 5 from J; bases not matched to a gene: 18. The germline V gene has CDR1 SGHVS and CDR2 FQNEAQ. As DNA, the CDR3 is TGTGCCAGCGGTTTCGGACAGGTGGCCCTGAGACACAATGAGCAGTTCTTC. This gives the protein CASGFGQVALRHNEQFF.

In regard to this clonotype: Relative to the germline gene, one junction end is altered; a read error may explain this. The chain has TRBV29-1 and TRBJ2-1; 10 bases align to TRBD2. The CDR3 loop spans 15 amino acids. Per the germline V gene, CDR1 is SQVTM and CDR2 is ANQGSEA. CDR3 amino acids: CSVGQAGGFYNEQLF. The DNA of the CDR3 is TGCAGCGTTGGACAAGCGGGAGGGTTCTACAATGAGCAATTATTC.

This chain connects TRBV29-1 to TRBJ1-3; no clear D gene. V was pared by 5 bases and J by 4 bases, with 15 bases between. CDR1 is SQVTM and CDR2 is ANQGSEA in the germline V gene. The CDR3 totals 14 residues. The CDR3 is CSVSTLLSGNTIYF. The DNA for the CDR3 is TGCAGCGTTTCGACACTCCTCTCAGGAAACACCATATATTTT.

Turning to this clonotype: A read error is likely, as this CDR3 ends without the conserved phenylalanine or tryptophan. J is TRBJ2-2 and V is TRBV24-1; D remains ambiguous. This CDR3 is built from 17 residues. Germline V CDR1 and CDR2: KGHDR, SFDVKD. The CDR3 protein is CAASDLAVDDGPGELFV. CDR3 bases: TGTGCCGCCAGTGATTTGGCGGTTGATGATGGGCCCGGGGAGCTGTTTGTT.

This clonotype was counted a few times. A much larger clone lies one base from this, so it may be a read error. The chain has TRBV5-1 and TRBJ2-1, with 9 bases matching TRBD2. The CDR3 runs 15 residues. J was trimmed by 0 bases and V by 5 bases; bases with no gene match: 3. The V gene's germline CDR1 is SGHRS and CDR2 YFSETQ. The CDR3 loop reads CASRVSGGSYNEQFF. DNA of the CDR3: TGCGCCAGCAGAGTTAGCGGGGGCTCCTACAATGAGCAGTTCTTC.

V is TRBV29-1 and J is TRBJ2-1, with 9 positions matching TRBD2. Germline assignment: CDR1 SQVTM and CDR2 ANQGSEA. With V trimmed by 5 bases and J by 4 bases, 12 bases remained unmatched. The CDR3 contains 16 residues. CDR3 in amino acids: CSVKPYTSGLYNEQFF. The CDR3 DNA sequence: TGCAGCGTTAAACCGTACACTAGCGGGTTGTACAATGAGCAGTTCTTC.

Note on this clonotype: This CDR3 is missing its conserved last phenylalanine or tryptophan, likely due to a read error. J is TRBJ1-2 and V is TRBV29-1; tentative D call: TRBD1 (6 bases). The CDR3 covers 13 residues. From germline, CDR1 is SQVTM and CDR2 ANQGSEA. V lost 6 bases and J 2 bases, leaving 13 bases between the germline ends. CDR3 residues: CSVRGRENYGYTI. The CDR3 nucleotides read TGCAGCGTCAGGGGCAGGGAAAACTATGGCTACACCATC.

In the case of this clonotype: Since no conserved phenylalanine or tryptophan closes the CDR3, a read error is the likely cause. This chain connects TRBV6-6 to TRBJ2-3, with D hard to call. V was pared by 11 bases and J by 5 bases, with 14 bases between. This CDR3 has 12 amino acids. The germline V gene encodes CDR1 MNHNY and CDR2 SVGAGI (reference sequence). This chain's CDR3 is CAGTPTEDTQYS. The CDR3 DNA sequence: TGTGCCGGCACTCCCACGGAAGATACGCAGTATTCT.

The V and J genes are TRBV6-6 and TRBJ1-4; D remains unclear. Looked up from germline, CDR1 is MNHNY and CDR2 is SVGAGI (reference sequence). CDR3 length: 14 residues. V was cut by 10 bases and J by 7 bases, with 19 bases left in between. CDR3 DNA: TGTGCCATCTCTGAAGGGTCGAGCGCTGAAAAACTGTTTTTT. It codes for CAISEGSSAEKLFF.

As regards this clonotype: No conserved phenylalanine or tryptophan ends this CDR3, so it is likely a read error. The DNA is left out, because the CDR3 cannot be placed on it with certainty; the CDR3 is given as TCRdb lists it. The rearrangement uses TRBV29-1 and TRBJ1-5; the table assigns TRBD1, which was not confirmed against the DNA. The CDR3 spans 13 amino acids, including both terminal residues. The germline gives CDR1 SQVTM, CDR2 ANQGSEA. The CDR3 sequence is CSVGQGIGQPHHY.

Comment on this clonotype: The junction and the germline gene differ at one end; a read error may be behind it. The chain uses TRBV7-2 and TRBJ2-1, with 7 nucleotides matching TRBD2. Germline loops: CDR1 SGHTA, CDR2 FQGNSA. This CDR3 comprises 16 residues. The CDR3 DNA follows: TGTGCCAGCAGCTTAGTAGGCGGGAGAACCTACAATAAGCAGTTCTTC. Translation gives CASSLVGGRTYNKQFF.

The CDR3 sequence: CSVLGPAGISTDTQYF. CDR3 sequence (DNA): TGCAGCGTTCTTGGACCAGCGGGGATAAGTACAGATACGCAGTATTTT. The rearrangement joins TRBV29-1 to TRBJ2-3, with 7 nucleotides matching TRBD2. V shed 5 bases, J shed 3 bases, and the junction held 14 bases outside the gene matches. The CDR3 covers 16 residues. Germline CDR1 and CDR2: SQVTM and ANQGSEA.

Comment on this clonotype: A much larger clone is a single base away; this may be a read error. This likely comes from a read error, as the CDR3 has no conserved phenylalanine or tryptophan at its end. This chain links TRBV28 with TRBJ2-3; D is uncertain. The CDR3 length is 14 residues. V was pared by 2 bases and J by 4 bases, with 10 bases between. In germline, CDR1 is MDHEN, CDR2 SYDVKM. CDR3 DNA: TGTGCCAGCAGTTTACCGACGGTAGCAGATACGCAGTATCTT. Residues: CASSLPTVADTQYL.

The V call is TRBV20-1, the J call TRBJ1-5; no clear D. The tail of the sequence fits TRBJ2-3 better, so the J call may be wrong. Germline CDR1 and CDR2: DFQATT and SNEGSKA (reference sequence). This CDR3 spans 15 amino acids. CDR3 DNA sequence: TGCAGTGCTAGAATCCACGGAGATAGGAATCAGCCCCAGTATTTT. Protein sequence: CSARIHGDRNQPQYF.

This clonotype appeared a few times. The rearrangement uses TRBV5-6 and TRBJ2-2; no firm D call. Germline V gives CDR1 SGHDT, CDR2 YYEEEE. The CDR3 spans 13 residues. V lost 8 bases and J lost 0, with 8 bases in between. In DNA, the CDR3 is TGTGCCAGTAACTTCGCGAACACCGGGGAGCTGTTTTTT. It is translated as CASNFANTGELFF.

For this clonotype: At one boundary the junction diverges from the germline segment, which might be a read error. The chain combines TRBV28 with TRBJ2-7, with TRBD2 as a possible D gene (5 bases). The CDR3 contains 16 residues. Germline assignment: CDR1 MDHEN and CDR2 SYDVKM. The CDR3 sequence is CASSPRLWVRNYKQYF. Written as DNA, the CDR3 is TGTGCCAGCAGTCCAAGACTATGGGTCCGAAACTACAAGCAGTACTTC.

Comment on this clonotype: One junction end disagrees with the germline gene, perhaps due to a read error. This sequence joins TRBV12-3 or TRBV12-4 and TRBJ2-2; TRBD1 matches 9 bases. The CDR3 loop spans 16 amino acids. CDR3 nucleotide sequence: TGTGCCAGCAGTTCAGGACAGGGGAGAGTGGTCGGGGAGCTGCTTTTT. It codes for CASSSGQGRVVGELLF.

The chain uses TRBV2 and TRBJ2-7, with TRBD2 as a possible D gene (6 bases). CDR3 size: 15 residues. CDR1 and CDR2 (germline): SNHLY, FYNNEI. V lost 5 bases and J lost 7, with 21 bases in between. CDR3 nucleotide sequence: TGTGCCAGCAGTCCCCTAGCGTCACCCTGGGGGGAGCAGTACTTC. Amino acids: CASSPLASPWGEQYF.

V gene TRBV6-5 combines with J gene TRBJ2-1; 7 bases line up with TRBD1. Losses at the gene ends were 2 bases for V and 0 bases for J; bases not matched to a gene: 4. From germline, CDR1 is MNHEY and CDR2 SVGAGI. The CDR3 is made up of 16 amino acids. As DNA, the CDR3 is TGTGCCAGCAGTTACGCCGGACAGGACTCCTACAATGAGCAGTTCTTC. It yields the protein CASSYAGQDSYNEQFF.

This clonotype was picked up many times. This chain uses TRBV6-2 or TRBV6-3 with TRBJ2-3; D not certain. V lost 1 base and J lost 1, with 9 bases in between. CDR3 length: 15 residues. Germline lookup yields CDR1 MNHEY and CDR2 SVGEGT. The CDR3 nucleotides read TGTGCCAGCAGTTACTTGTTGCAGGGCACAGATACGCAGTATTTT. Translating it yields CASSYLLQGTDTQYF.

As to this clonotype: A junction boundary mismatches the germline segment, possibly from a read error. The DNA of the CDR3 is TGTGCCAACAGTTACGGGGTGTCCAGGAGTGAAGATATGCAGTATTTT. It is translated as CANSYGVSRSEDMQYF. The rearrangement links TRBV6-2 or TRBV6-3 to TRBJ2-3; possibly TRBD2 for D (5 bases). The CDR3 is made up of 16 amino acids. The germline CDR1 and CDR2 sequences are MNHEY and SVGEGT.

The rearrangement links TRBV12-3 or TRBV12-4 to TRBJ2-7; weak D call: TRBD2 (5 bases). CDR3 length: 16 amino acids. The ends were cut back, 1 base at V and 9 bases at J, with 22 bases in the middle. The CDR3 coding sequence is TGTGCCAGCAGTTTAGTCGCGGGTCTCGGTCTCTGCATGCAGTACTTC. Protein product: CASSLVAGLGLCMQYF.

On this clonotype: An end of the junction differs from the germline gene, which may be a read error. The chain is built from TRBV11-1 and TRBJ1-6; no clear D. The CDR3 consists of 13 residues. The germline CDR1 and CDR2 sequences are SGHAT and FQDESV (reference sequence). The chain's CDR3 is CANSLTLASPLHF. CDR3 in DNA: TGTGCCAACAGCCTGACACTGGCTTCACCCCTCCACTTT.

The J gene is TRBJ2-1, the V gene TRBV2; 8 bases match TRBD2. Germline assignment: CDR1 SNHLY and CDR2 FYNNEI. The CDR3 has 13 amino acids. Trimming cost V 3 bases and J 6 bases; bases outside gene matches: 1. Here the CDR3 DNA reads TGTGCCAGCAGTGACGGGAGGGGCAATGAGCAGTTCTTC. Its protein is CASSDGRGNEQFF. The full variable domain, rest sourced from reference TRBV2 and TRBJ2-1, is EPEVTQTPSHQVTQMGQEVILRCVPISNHLYFYWYRQILGQKVEFLVSFYNNEISEKSEIFDDQFSVERPDGSNFTLKIRSTKLEDSAMYFCASSDGRGNEQFFGPGTRLTVL.

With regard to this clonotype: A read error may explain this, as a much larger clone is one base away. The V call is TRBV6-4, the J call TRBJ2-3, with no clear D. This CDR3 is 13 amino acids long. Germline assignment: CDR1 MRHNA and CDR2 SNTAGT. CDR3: CASSAKVADAQYF. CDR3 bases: TGTGCCAGCAGTGCCAAGGTTGCAGATGCGCAGTATTTT.